One sample yielded the 27 T cell receptor beta chains listed below, sequenced in a study of graft-versus-host responses after intestinal transplantation. Profiled with immunoSEQ multiplex PCR; TCRdb holds only in-frame clones, not every one. The sample includes about 19,000 clones, about nine tenths of them seen just once. Here the sequenced sample was bone marrow, taken roughly 130 days after transplant. The receptor set was obtained from a human patient who received an intestinal transplant, so some T cells may come from the graft donor.

This sequence joins TRBV5-1 and TRBJ2-2; D is possibly TRBD2 (6 bases). The CDR3 covers 16 residues. Germline assignment: CDR1 SGHRS and CDR2 YFSETQ. Trimming took off 0 bases at V and 0 bases at J, with 9 bases between the two ends. Here the CDR3 DNA reads TGCGCCAGCAGCTTGGCCCAGCGGGCGAACACCGGGGAGCTGTTTTTT. This sequence encodes CASSLAQRANTGELFF.

V usage is TRBV19 and J usage is TRBJ2-7, with TRBD2 matching over 7 bases. The CDR3 runs 14 residues. V was pared by 5 bases and J by 0 bases, with 4 bases of the junction left unmatched. Germline loops: CDR1 LNHDA, CDR2 SQIVND (reference sequence). CDR3 residues: CASSFGLGSYEQYF. In DNA, the CDR3 is TGTGCCAGTAGTTTCGGACTAGGCTCCTACGAGCAGTACTTC.

The chain combines TRBV14 with TRBJ1-1; the match to TRBD1 covers 8 bases. CDR1 and CDR2 from the germline V gene are SGHDN and FVKESK. This CDR3 spans 11 amino acids. Trimming removed 9 bases from V and 4 bases from J; junction bases left unmatched: 1. CDR3 sequence: CARDRATEAFF. CDR3 nucleotide sequence: TGTGCCAGGGACAGGGCCACTGAAGCTTTCTTT.

This chain connects TRBV11-2 to TRBJ2-7, with TRBD1 matching over 8 bases. The V gene end was trimmed by 3 bases and the J gene end by 6 bases; junction bases not matched to a gene: 4. The CDR3 extends over 13 amino acids. The germline V gene encodes CDR1 SGHAT and CDR2 FQNNGV. In nucleotides, the CDR3 is TGTGCCAGCAGCTTGGGGACAGGTGGCGAGCAGTACTTC. This gives the protein CASSLGTGGEQYF. Drawing the rest from reference TRBV11-2 and TRBJ2-7, the complete variable domain is EAGVAQSPRYKIIEKRQSVAFWCNPISGHATLYWYQQILGQGPKLLIQFQNNGVVDDSQLPKDRFSAERLKGVDSTLKIQPAKLEDSAVYLCASSLGTGGEQYFGPGTRLTVT.

The chain carries TRBV6-5 and TRBJ2-3; 12 nucleotides line up with TRBD1. Trimming at V came to 5 bases and at J to 4 bases, leaving 1 base not matched to a gene. This CDR3 is built from 14 residues. Germline V gene data show CDR1 as MNHEY and CDR2 as SVGAGI. CDR3 protein: CASSGTGGADTQYF. The CDR3 bases are TGTGCCAGCAGTGGGACAGGGGGCGCAGATACGCAGTATTTT.

This chain connects TRBV19 to TRBJ1-4, with 7 bases matching TRBD1. CDR1 is LNHDA and CDR2 is SQIVND in the germline V gene (reference sequence). The CDR3 has 14 residues. V lost 8 bases, J lost 4 bases, and 7 bases stayed unmatched. The CDR3: CASGPGTVNEKLFF. The CDR3 coding sequence is TGTGCCAGTGGACCCGGGACAGTTAATGAAAAACTGTTTTTT.

The chain couples TRBV25-1 to TRBJ2-5; D is unresolved. The DNA end is more similar to TRBJ2-7, so the J call may be wrong. The CDR3 spans 13 residues. The germline V gene encodes CDR1 MGHDK and CDR2 SYGVNS. The chain's CDR3 is CASSEYADYEQYF. The DNA for the CDR3 is TGTGCCAGCAGTGAATATGCCGACTACGAGCAGTACTTC.

The chain combines TRBV14 with TRBJ2-7; weak D call: TRBD2 (6 bases). CDR3 size: 15 residues. Deletions cut 5 bases from V and 0 bases from J, with 14 bases between. Germline V gene data show CDR1 as SGHDN and CDR2 as FVKESK. CDR3 region: CASSDLGGPSYEQYF. In DNA form, the CDR3 reads TGTGCCAGCAGCGACCTGGGAGGTCCCTCCTACGAGCAGTACTTC.

The chain has TRBV5-4 and TRBJ1-4; 9 nucleotides line up with TRBD1. V shed 2 bases, J shed 8 bases, and the junction held 4 bases outside the gene matches. Germline V lookup: CDR1 SGHNT, CDR2 YYREEE (reference sequence). This CDR3 has 14 residues. The CDR3 here is CASSLQGAKEKLFF. The CDR3 DNA follows: TGTGCCAGCAGCTTACAGGGGGCCAAAGAAAAACTGTTTTTT. Together with reference TRBV5-4 and TRBJ1-4, the CDR3 gives the full variable domain: ETGVTQSPTHLIKTRGQQVTLRCSSQSGHNTVSWYQQALGQGPQFIFQYYREEENGRGNFPPRFSGLQFPNYSSELNVNALELDDSALYLCASSLQGAKEKLFFGSGTQLSVL.

The CDR3, as DNA: TGCGCCAGCAGTGAGCCACAAGACAGAACGAACACTGAAGCTTTCTTT. Residues: CASSEPQDRTNTEAFF. The chain employs TRBV10-2 and TRBJ1-1, with D possibly TRBD1 on 5 matching bases. CDR1 WSHSY and CDR2 SAAADI come from the germline V gene. CDR3 size: 16 residues. V gave up 2 bases and J gave up 1 base, with 14 bases separating them.

The chain recombines TRBV11-3 with TRBJ1-2, with a possible D match to TRBD1 (6 bases). Deletions cut 5 bases from V and 0 bases from J, with 13 bases between. The germline CDR1 and CDR2 sequences are SGHNT and YENEEA. This CDR3 is built from 15 residues. CDR3 bases: TGTGCCAGCAGCGCCGGACAGAGGTCTAACTATGGCTACACCTTC. Translated, it gives CASSAGQRSNYGYTF.

The chain recombines TRBV6-1 with TRBJ2-7, with 7 bases identical to TRBD1. Germline CDR1 MNHNS, CDR2 SASEGT. CDR3 length: 13 residues. After removal of 6 bases from V and 6 bases from J, the junction contained 8 bases not matched to a gene. The CDR3 reads CASRENTGVEQYF. As DNA, the CDR3 is TGTGCCAGCAGGGAAAATACAGGGGTCGAGCAGTACTTC.

V gene TRBV7-9 combines with J gene TRBJ1-1; no clear D. CDR1 is SEHNR, CDR2 FQNEAQ, per germline (reference sequence). Trimming removed 2 bases at V and 0 bases at J, with 10 bases between. The CDR3 contains 15 residues. The CDR3 is CASSLWAGMNTEAFF. The CDR3 DNA reads TGTGCCAGCAGCTTATGGGCAGGAATGAACACTGAAGCTTTCTTT.

For this clone: The sample contains more than one DNA sequence encoding this CDR3. The chain couples TRBV19 to TRBJ1-5, with no clear D. V was cut by 2 bases and J by 2 bases, with 7 bases left in between. The CDR3 runs to 14 residues. Germline CDR1 LNHDA, CDR2 SQIVND (reference sequence). The CDR3 loop is CASSITGGNQPQHF. The CDR3 nucleotides are TGTGCCAGTAGTATAACGGGAGGCAATCAGCCCCAGCATTTT.

This chain links TRBV7-9 with TRBJ2-7; maybe TRBD1 (6 bases). V was pared by 5 bases and J by 0 bases, with 17 bases between. There are 16 residues in the CDR3. CDR1 is SEHNR, CDR2 FQNEAQ, per germline (reference sequence). DNA for the CDR3: TGTGCCAGCAGCAAATCGGACAGTCCGCTCTCCTACGAGCAGTACTTC. Its protein is CASSKSDSPLSYEQYF.

The chain employs TRBV5-6 and TRBJ2-7, with 9 bases lining up with TRBD1. With V trimmed by 4 bases and J by 2 bases, 4 bases remained unmatched. Germline CDR1 is SGHDT and CDR2 is YYEEEE. CDR3 length: 14 residues. CDR3 DNA: TGTGCCAGCAGCGGGACAGGGTCCGCCTACGAGCAGTACTTC. Amino acids: CASSGTGSAYEQYF.

The chain employs TRBV29-1 and TRBJ2-4; 11 nucleotides align to TRBD1. The CDR3 runs 14 residues. V dropped 6 bases and J dropped 5; count of bases not matched to a gene: 6. Looked up from germline, CDR1 is SQVTM and CDR2 is ANQGSEA. CDR3 in DNA: TGCAGCGTGCCGGGACAGGGGGACCAAAACATTCAGTACTTC. Protein product: CSVPGQGDQNIQYF.

V and J are TRBV5-1 and TRBJ2-3; D not certain. CDR1 and CDR2 (germline): SGHRS, YFSETQ. V lost 0 bases, J lost 0 bases, and 8 bases lay in between. The CDR3 consists of 15 residues. This CDR3 reads CASSLGEGSTDTQYF. The CDR3 coding sequence is TGCGCCAGCAGCTTGGGGGAAGGGAGCACAGATACGCAGTATTTT.

CDR3 loop: CASTRGNTGELFF. CDR3 bases: TGTGCCAGCACCAGGGGAAACACCGGGGAGCTGTTTTTT. The V and J genes are TRBV25-1 and TRBJ2-2, with D perhaps matching TRBD1 (6 bases). With 7 bases removed from V and 2 bases from J, the gap between germline ends came to 8 bases. CDR1 is MGHDK, CDR2 SYGVNS, per germline. This CDR3 spans 13 amino acids. The full variable domain, rest sourced from reference TRBV25-1 and TRBJ2-2, is EADIYQTPRYLVIGTGKKITLECSQTMGHDKMYWYQQDPGMELHLIHYSYGVNSTEKGDLSSESTVSRIRTEHFPLTLESARPSHTSQYLCASTRGNTGELFFGEGSRLTVL.

This clone was observed a single time. The rearrangement joins TRBV9 to TRBJ1-3; no clear D. Germline V CDR1 and CDR2: SGDLS, YYNGEE. This CDR3 spans 14 amino acids. V dropped 3 bases and J dropped 0 bases, with 7 bases sitting between them. The CDR3 is CASSADHSGNTIYF. CDR3 sequence (DNA): TGTGCCAGCAGCGCGGATCACTCTGGAAACACCATATATTTT.

The V gene is TRBV5-1, the J gene TRBJ2-6; the D gene is possibly TRBD1 (6 bases). CDR3 length: 15 residues. Germline-derived CDR1 and CDR2 are SGHRS and YFSETQ. The V and J ends lost 4 bases and 2 bases respectively, with 10 bases between them. For the CDR3, the DNA is TGCGCCAGCAGCGTCAGGGGTCCTGGGGCCAACGTCCTGACTTTC. Translation gives CASSVRGPGANVLTF.

This clone has just one count. The chain links TRBV28 to TRBJ1-2; TRBD1 matches at 7 bases. Germline CDR1 reads MDHEN; CDR2 reads SYDVKM. The CDR3 contains 14 residues. The J segment lost 5 bases and the V segment lost 6 bases, leaving 9 bases of the junction unmatched. CDR3 protein: CASSLTGDGYGYTF. The CDR3, as DNA: TGTGCCAGCAGCCTCACAGGGGATGGGTATGGCTACACCTTC.

The chain joins TRBV6-5 to TRBJ2-3, with 10 bases identical to TRBD2. This CDR3 spans 14 amino acids. Germline CDR1 MNHEY, CDR2 SVGAGI. The J segment lost 8 bases and the V segment lost 6 bases, leaving 8 bases of the junction unmatched. DNA of the CDR3: TGTGCCAGCAGACCAGCGGGAGGGCCAGGTACGCAGTATTTT. It yields the protein CASRPAGGPGTQYF.

This clone was found a few times. The chain has TRBV7-6 and TRBJ1-1; D call uncertain. Germline assignment: CDR1 SGHVS and CDR2 FNYEAQ. V lost 1 base, J lost 6 bases, and 6 bases lay in between. The CDR3 sequence is 12 residues long. This CDR3 is CASSLVPSEAFF. CDR3 bases: TGTGCCAGCAGCTTAGTCCCTTCTGAAGCTTTCTTT.

The chain has TRBV5-8 and TRBJ2-3, with TRBD2 matching 7 bases. Germline-derived CDR1 and CDR2 are SGHTS and YDEGEE. The CDR3 extends over 15 amino acids. The V gene end was trimmed by 0 bases and the J gene end by 4 bases; junction bases not matched to a gene: 5. The chain's CDR3 is CASSLGGSGADTQYF. CDR3 DNA sequence: TGTGCCAGCAGCTTGGGCGGGAGTGGGGCAGATACGCAGTATTTT.

The rearrangement uses TRBV29-1 and TRBJ2-7; the D gene is possibly TRBD1 (6 bases). V lost 5 bases, J lost 1 base, and 12 bases lay in between. Germline V gene data show CDR1 as SQVTM and CDR2 as ANQGSEA. There are 13 residues in the CDR3. CDR3 sequence reads: CSVSRTASYEQYF. Written as DNA, the CDR3 is TGCAGCGTTTCAAGGACAGCTTCCTACGAGCAGTACTTC.

V usage is TRBV5-4 and J usage is TRBJ2-1; TRBD2 matches 11 bases. Losses at the gene ends were 0 bases for V and 6 bases for J; bases not matched to a gene: 8. The CDR3 is 17 residues long. CDR1 and CDR2 (germline): SGHNT, YYREEE (reference sequence). The CDR3 protein is CASSLASLAGVGNEQFF. The CDR3 DNA is TGTGCCAGCAGCTTGGCCTCACTAGCGGGAGTCGGCAATGAGCAGTTCTTC.